A selection of T cell receptor beta chains follows, all from one sample in a study of T cell repertoires in cytomegalovirus infection. What these receptors recognize is not known. Using its own MiXCR run on the reads, TCRdb lists one record per CDR3 protein. The sample lists some 800,000 distinct CDR3 sequences; less than 35% were seen once. Sample: cultured CD8+ T cells from PBMCs, taken from culture after CMV antigen stimulation. All receptors come from a human donor in good health (CMV status not recorded). Some clones in this sample may be carry-over from other donors' samples. The CDR3 runs from the conserved cysteine through the conserved F or W. The D gene is left open where the match is weak. Clone size is given for some rows only: seen once, a few or many times, or a class if the clone is expanded.

TGTGCCAGCAGCCCGTACCGGGACACTCCCGAGGGTGAAAAACTGTTTTTT CASSPYRDTPEGEKLFF TRBV28 17 NA TRBJ1-4 NA
TGTGCCAGCGGTGACACCGGGGAGCTGTTTTTT CASGDTGELFF TRBV6-2/TRBV6-3 11 many TRBJ2-2 NA
TGTGCCAGCAGTTCCCGTCGGGGGGCGTTGGAGACCCAGTACTTC CASSSRRGALETQYF TRBV27 15 few TRBJ2-5 NA
TGTGCCACCAGTGATTTGCTAGTTCAGCCCGGGTCGTATAGCAATCAGCCCCAGCATTTT CATSDLLVQPGSYSNQPQHF TRBV24-1 20 NA TRBJ1-5 NA
TGTGCCAGCAGTTACCCTTCGGCGGGGGGAAGGACAGATACGCAGTATTTT CASSYPSAGGRTDTQYF TRBV6-6 17 few TRBJ2-3 TRBD2
TGTGCCAGCAGCTTAGCTTGGGACGGTAATAATTCACCCCTCCACTTT CASSLAWDGNNSPLHF TRBV7-6 16 few TRBJ1-6 NA
TGCAGCGACCTAGGGCAGAGCTCCTACAATGAGCAGTTCTTC CSDLGQSSYNEQFF TRBV29-1 14 NA TRBJ2-1 NA
TGTGCCAGCAGCACCTCCAGGGGAAACTACGAGCAGTACTTC CASSTSRGNYEQYF TRBV7-8 14 NA TRBJ2-7 NA
TGTGCCAGCAATGAATGGAGCAATCAGCCCCAGCATTTT CASNEWSNQPQHF TRBV6-1 13 few TRBJ1-5 NA
TGCAGCGTTGCTGTGGGGCTCAACACTGAAGCTTTCTTT CSVAVGLNTEAFF TRBV29-1 13 NA TRBJ1-1 NA
TGCGCCAGCAGCCAGGGGCCTGGGGCCAACGTCCTGACTTTC CASSQGPGANVLTF TRBV4-1 14 NA TRBJ2-6 NA
TGCAGTGCTAGACCGTGGACGGGGGGACAAGAGACCCAGTACTTC CSARPWTGGQETQYF TRBV20-1 15 NA TRBJ2-5 TRBD2
TGTGCCAGCAGACTTCCGGGCCCATTGCGGACTGAAGCTTTCTTT CASRLPGPLRTEAFF TRBV7-9 15 many TRBJ1-1 NA
TGTGCCAGCAGTGAAGGGACAGGGGCCTACTATGGCTACACCTTC CASSEGTGAYYGYTF TRBV6-1 15 NA TRBJ1-2 TRBD1
TGTGCCAGCAGCTTAGCGGCCATCGGTCGCTACGAGCAGTACTTC CASSLAAIGRYEQYF TRBV7-6 15 few TRBJ2-7 NA
TGTGCCAGCAGTGCGTACCAAGGGACAGCAGGAACTAGCACAGATACGCAGTATTTT CASSAYQGTAGTSTDTQYF TRBV25-1 19 many TRBJ2-3 TRBD1
TGTGCCAGCAGTCCCGTTAGCGGGGACATCAACAAGCAGTACTTC CASSPVSGDINKQYF TRBV12-3/TRBV12-4 15 NA TRBJ2-7 TRBD2
TGTGCCACCCCCGCGGGGGGGCCTGGAGATACGCAGTATTTT CATPAGGPGDTQYF TRBV7-9 14 few TRBJ2-3 TRBD2
TGTGCCAGCAGAATAGGACAGGGGATGGATGAAGCTTTCTTT CASRIGQGMDEAFF TRBV25-1 14 few TRBJ1-1 TRBD1
TGTGCCAGCAGCCAAGGCCTTAGCGGGGGGGAGTCAGATACGCAGTATTTT CASSQGLSGGESDTQYF TRBV7-8 17 NA TRBJ2-3 TRBD2
TGCGCCAGCAGCCCTCACTACGGGACCTATGGCTACACCTTC CASSPHYGTYGYTF TRBV4-1 14 few TRBJ1-2 NA
TGTGCCAGCAGCTCCGGTCTCACGGTTGAGCAGTTCTTC CASSSGLTVEQFF TRBV11-1 13 NA TRBJ2-1 NA
TGTGCCAGCAGCACCCGACAGAGACCTATCGATGGAAACACCATATATTTT CASSTRQRPIDGNTIYF TRBV14 17 NA TRBJ1-3 NA
TGCAGCGTTTTAGGACGGGTCGGAAACACCATATATTTT CSVLGRVGNTIYF TRBV29-1 13 few TRBJ1-3 NA
TGTGCTAGTGCTCTTTCTCTAGCGGGGGTTGGGGATACGCAGTATTTT CASALSLAGVGDTQYF TRBV12-5 16 few TRBJ2-3 TRBD2
TGTGCCAGCAGTCCAGGGATCCAAGAGACCCAGTACTTC CASSPGIQETQYF TRBV6-2/TRBV6-3 13 NA TRBJ2-5 NA
TGTGCCAGCAGCCAAGATCGTGCAGGGAGTTCGAATGAGCAGTTCTTC CASSQDRAGSSNEQFF TRBV4-2 16 NA TRBJ2-1 NA
TGTGCCAGCAGCCACATCTCGGACCTGTACGAGCAGTACTTC CASSHISDLYEQYF TRBV27 14 NA TRBJ2-7 NA
TGTGCCAGCAGTTTAGACAGGACCTCCTACAATGAGCAGTTCTTC CASSLDRTSYNEQFF TRBV27 15 few TRBJ2-1 NA
TGTGCCAGCAAGGGTAAAATGAAGAATGAAAAACTGTTTTTT CASKGKMKNEKLFF TRBV6-5 14 NA TRBJ1-4 NA
TGCAGTGCCGGGGACAGGAGCTGGGATACGCAGTATTTT CSAGDRSWDTQYF TRBV20-1 13 once TRBJ2-3 TRBD1
TGTGCCACAATGACAGGGGGCTACGAGCAGTACTTC CATMTGGYEQYF TRBV19 12 few TRBJ2-7 TRBD1
TGTGCCAGCACGCGATCCGGGGGGGAGGGCTACACCTTC CASTRSGGEGYTF TRBV12-3/TRBV12-4 13 NA TRBJ1-2 NA
TGCGCCAGCAGTCGAAGGCGGAATGAGCAGTTCTTC CASSRRRNEQFF TRBV5-1 12 NA TRBJ2-1 NA
TGTGCCAGCAGCCCCTGGACAGGGGGAAACTATGGCTACACCTTC CASSPWTGGNYGYTF TRBV12-3/TRBV12-4 15 few TRBJ1-2 TRBD1
TGTGCCAGCAGTTTAGTGCGGGACACTGAAGCTTTCTTT CASSLVRDTEAFF TRBV27 13 many TRBJ1-1 NA
TGTGCCAGCAGCTTTAGCGGGGCCGGGGAGCAGTACTTC CASSFSGAGEQYF TRBV5-4 13 once TRBJ2-7 TRBD2
TGTGCCAGTCGGACAGGGAGTAATTCACCCCTCCACTTT CASRTGSNSPLHF TRBV19 13 NA TRBJ1-6 TRBD1